The clone carrying this TCR beta chain was observed a few times. One entry per CDR3 protein results from TCRdb running MiXCR on the reads. The table records about 530,000 distinct CDR3 sequences, 26% of them present only once. The sample belongs to a study of T cell repertoires in cytomegalovirus infection. The wider study: Indications came from public TCR beta signatures; they pointed to CMV infection and to a matching HLA type.

V shed 1 base and J shed 0 bases, with 4 bases lying between them. The CDR3 has 15 residues. This receptor was taken from a human donor in good health (CMV status not recorded). Some clones in this sample may be carry-over from other donors' samples. Sequencing was performed on PBMCs. The rearrangement uses TRBV12-3 or TRBV12-4 and TRBJ2-6; D is unresolved. In DNA form, the CDR3 reads TGTGCCAGCAGTTTAGTTTCCTCTGGGGCCAACGTCCTGACTTTC. Translating it yields CASSLVSSGANVLTF.